These T cell receptor beta chains were read from a single sample in a study of human T cells and chemical hapten exposure. MiXCR was run by TCRdb on the RACE reads, yielding one entry per CDR3 protein. The profile covers 65,000 to 85,000 distinct CDR3 sequences, with around 11% appearing a single time and 3.5% taken by the ten largest. The sequences come from whole blood, collected in connection with sensitization to the hapten diphenylcyclopropenone (DPC). The receptors come from a woman aged 55-69 years with alopecia areata. Some clones in this sample may be carry-over from other donors' samples. CDR3s include the opening cysteine and the closing phenylalanine or tryptophan. D genes are given only for firm matches. Size is omitted from some rows. Given values are once, few, many or a class for expanded clones.

TRBD2	many	TRBJ2-3	TRBV7-2	CASSRDYLSTDTQYF	TGTGCCAGCAGCCGGGACTACCTTAGCACAGATACGCAGTATTTT
.	few	TRBJ2-5	TRBV4-1	CASSQWYSTRTTVTQYF	TGCGCCAGCAGCCAGTGGTACTCGACTCGAACAACGGTGACCCAGTACTTC
.	many	TRBJ1-2	TRBV20-1	CSASRTLNYGYTF	TGCAGTGCTAGTAGGACCCTAAACTATGGCTACACCTTC
.	.	TRBJ2-7	TRBV5-1	CASSLMSGPEQYF	TGCGCCAGCAGCTTGATGTCTGGGCCCGAGCAGTACTTC
.	few	TRBJ2-1	TRBV5-1	CASTRGAGVSDEQFF	TGCGCCAGCACCCGGGGTGCAGGGGTATCCGATGAGCAGTTCTTC
TRBD1	few	TRBJ2-3	TRBV7-9	CASSLPAGTGYADTQYF	TGTGCCAGCAGCTTACCCGCCGGGACAGGGTACGCAGATACGCAGTATTTT
.	.	TRBJ1-4	TRBV5-5	CASSLEWAATNEKLFF	TGTGCCAGCAGCTTGGAGTGGGCCGCAACTAATGAAAAACTGTTTTTT
TRBD2	few	TRBJ2-7	TRBV10-1	CASSTGTSGSYEQYF	TGCGCCAGCAGTACAGGGACTAGCGGTTCCTACGAGCAGTACTTC
TRBD1	many	TRBJ1-1	TRBV6-1	CASGTGGMNTEAFF	TGTGCCAGCGGGACAGGTGGAATGAACACTGAAGCTTTCTTT
.	.	TRBJ1-5	TRBV15	CATQDGLNQPQHF	TGTGCCACCCAGGACGGACTTAATCAGCCCCAGCATTTT
TRBD2	few	TRBJ2-5	TRBV18	CASSPSGDGETQYF	TGTGCCAGCTCTCCAAGCGGGGACGGAGAGACCCAGTACTTC
.	many	TRBJ2-3	TRBV7-2	CASSFNWGTDTQYF	TGTGCCAGCAGCTTTAATTGGGGGACAGATACGCAGTATTTT
.	.	TRBJ2-2	TRBV5-1	CASSTGTGELFF	TGCGCCAGCAGTACAGGGACCGGGGAGCTGTTTTTT
.	.	TRBJ1-4	TRBV21-1	CASSKGGGGYEKLFF	TGTGCCAGCAGCAAAGGGGGAGGAGGGTATGAAAAACTGTTTTTT
TRBD2	many	TRBJ2-1	TRBV2	CASRTSGGAIDEQFF	TGTGCCAGCAGGACTAGCGGGGGGGCCATAGATGAGCAGTTCTTC
TRBD2	many	TRBJ2-3	TRBV6-1	CASSVRAGGQTDTQYF	TGTGCCAGCAGTGTCCGAGCGGGGGGGCAGACAGATACGCAGTATTTT
.	many	TRBJ1-2	TRBV11-2	CASSPESLERAGYTF	TGTGCCAGCAGCCCCGAGTCCCTGGAACGTGCCGGCTACACCTTC
.	few	TRBJ1-6	TRBV27	CASSPRRSPLHF	TGTGCCAGCAGTCCACGCCGTTCACCCCTCCACTTT
.	few	TRBJ1-1	TRBV18	CASSPGLANTEAFF	TGTGCCAGCTCACCAGGGTTGGCCAACACTGAAGCTTTCTTT
TRBD1	.	TRBJ1-1	TRBV11-2	CASSRPPGQGRTEAFF	TGTGCCAGCAGCAGACCACCGGGACAGGGGAGGACTGAAGCTTTCTTT
.	.	TRBJ2-4	TRBV6-1	CASSETGQTLAKNIQYF	TGTGCCAGCAGTGAGACAGGACAGACTTTAGCCAAAAACATTCAGTACTTC
.	many	TRBJ2-5	TRBV10-3	CAISDDGGRKTQYF	TGTGCCATCAGTGACGACGGCGGGCGGAAGACCCAGTACTTC
TRBD2	.	TRBJ2-2	TRBV4-2	CAIGGAGDYTGELFF	TGTGCCATCGGGGGGGCAGGGGATTACACCGGGGAGCTGTTTTTT
.	.	TRBJ2-1	TRBV7-8	CASSLAGTANEQFF	TGTGCCAGCAGCTTAGCGGGAACTGCCAATGAGCAGTTCTTC
TRBD1	.	TRBJ2-7	TRBV6-6	CASSLTSPGQGTYEQYF	TGTGCCAGCAGCCTCACTTCCCCGGGACAGGGAACCTACGAGCAGTACTTC
.	many	TRBJ1-5	TRBV20-1	CSARGANSNQPQHF	TGCAGTGCTAGAGGGGCGAATAGCAATCAGCCCCAGCATTTT
.	few	TRBJ2-7	TRBV20-1	CSAKAGAHYEQYF	TGCAGTGCTAAGGCGGGGGCTCACTACGAGCAGTACTTC
.	few	TRBJ2-1	TRBV11-3	CASSQDNSYNEQFF	TGTGCCAGCAGCCAGGACAACTCCTACAATGAGCAGTTCTTC
.	few	TRBJ1-5	TRBV20-1	CSARDGTRPQPQHF	TGCAGTGCTAGAGATGGAACGAGGCCTCAGCCCCAGCATTTT
TRBD1	.	TRBJ1-5	TRBV10-3	CAIRGTVFEPQHF	TGTGCCATCAGGGGGACAGTCTTTGAGCCCCAGCATTTT
.	many	TRBJ1-1	TRBV5-5	CASSLVPTGGTEAFF	TGTGCCAGCAGCTTGGTTCCTACGGGAGGCACTGAAGCTTTCTTT
.	many	TRBJ1-3	TRBV9	CASSVTWDSGNTIYF	TGTGCCAGCAGCGTAACATGGGACTCTGGAAACACCATATATTTT
.	many	TRBJ1-1	TRBV7-2	CASSLMKGAEAFF	TGTGCCAGCAGCTTAATGAAAGGGGCTGAAGCTTTCTTT
.	few	TRBJ2-3	TRBV6-5	CASSYSKRVRDTQYF	TGTGCCAGCAGTTACTCGAAAAGGGTCCGGGATACGCAGTATTTT
TRBD2	many	TRBJ2-5	TRBV11-2	CASRGWSSGYSQYF	TGTGCCAGCAGGGGGTGGTCTAGCGGATATTCCCAGTACTTC
TRBD1	.	TRBJ1-2	TRBV29-1	CSVDRGNGYTF	TGCAGCGTGGACAGGGGGAATGGCTACACCTTC
TRBD1	.	TRBJ2-2	TRBV3-1	CASSQGQGADTGELFF	TGTGCCAGCAGCCAAGGACAGGGGGCGGACACCGGGGAGCTGTTTTTT
TRBD1	many	TRBJ2-1	TRBV29-1	CSVVPTDRGINEQFF	TGCAGCGTTGTCCCGACGGACAGGGGAATCAATGAGCAGTTCTTC
TRBD2	.	TRBJ2-7	TRBV7-2	CASSLALGGGNYEQYF	TGTGCCAGCAGCTTAGCGTTGGGCGGGGGGAACTACGAGCAGTACTTC
.	few	TRBJ2-4	TRBV20-1	CSASPGHQAKNIQYF	TGCAGTGCTTCCCCGGGACACCAAGCCAAAAACATTCAGTACTTC
.	.	TRBJ2-7	TRBV9	CASSVEAGPYEQYF	TGTGCCAGCAGCGTAGAGGCAGGTCCCTACGAGCAGTACTTC
TRBD1	.	TRBJ1-1	TRBV12-3/TRBV12-4	CASSKNRGGTEAFF	TGTGCCAGCAGTAAAAACAGGGGAGGCACTGAAGCTTTCTTT
TRBD1	few	TRBJ2-7	TRBV7-9	CASSVRGQWEQYF	TGTGCCAGCAGCGTCAGGGGGCAGTGGGAGCAGTACTTC
.	.	TRBJ1-2	TRBV30	CAWSVGGISGYTF	TGTGCCTGGAGCGTAGGGGGAATAAGCGGCTACACCTTC